One and the same sample provided the 22 T cell receptor beta chains below, sequenced in a study of blood T cell repertoires in COVID-19. Clones were sequenced by immunoSEQ multiplex PCR, and TCRdb holds only the in-frame ones, with some missing. The table includes about 210,000 clones, 75% to 90% detected once. The sample consisted of PBMCs or T cells enriched from blood (not recorded which). The receptors shown here come from a man between 40 and 49 years old who had recovered from COVID-19.

This chain joins TRBV19 and TRBJ2-7; perhaps TRBD2 as D (5 bases). Germline V gives CDR1 LNHDA, CDR2 SQIVND (reference sequence). V dropped 5 bases and J dropped 7 bases, with 12 bases sitting between them. CDR3 length: 12 residues. The CDR3 protein is CASSLPPGEQYF. DNA for the CDR3: TGTGCCAGTAGTTTACCCCCGGGGGAGCAGTACTTC.

The chain has TRBV24-1 and TRBJ1-2; possibly TRBD1 for D (6 bases). Trimming stripped 2 bases from V and 4 bases from J, with 10 bases between. CDR1 KGHDR and CDR2 SFDVKD come from the germline V gene. The CDR3 covers 14 residues. In DNA form, the CDR3 reads TGTGCCACCAGTGATTCAGACAGGTTCTATGGCTACACCTTC. Translation: CATSDSDRFYGYTF.

In its sample, this clone was seen once. J is TRBJ2-1 and V is TRBV5-1; 14 bases are a match to TRBD2. This CDR3 is 18 amino acids long. Trimming took 5 bases from V and 7 from J; bases not matched to a gene: 14. Germline V gives CDR1 SGHRS, CDR2 YFSETQ. CDR3 loop: CASRTTPGTSGRRNEQFF. CDR3 bases: TGCGCCAGCAGAACAACCCCAGGGACTAGCGGGAGAAGGAATGAGCAGTTCTTC.

The rearrangement uses TRBV7-6 and TRBJ1-4; D is undetermined. This CDR3 region has 11 residues. Trimming cost V 1 base and J 10 bases, with 4 bases left between them. The germline V gene encodes CDR1 SGHVS and CDR2 FNYEAQ. The CDR3 loop reads CASSLGGKLFF. The CDR3 coding sequence is TGTGCCAGCAGCTTAGGCGGAAAACTGTTTTTT.

This chain uses TRBV7-9 with TRBJ2-7, with TRBD1 matching 12 bases. Germline CDR1 reads SEHNR; CDR2 reads FQNEAQ (reference sequence). This CDR3 has 16 residues. V shed 4 bases, J shed 5 bases, and the junction held 9 bases outside the gene matches. CDR3 sequence (DNA): TGTGCCAGCAGCTCGCCGCCGGGACAGGGGGCAGACGAGCAGTACTTC. The encoded protein is CASSSPPGQGADEQYF. The full variable domain, with the rest looked up from reference TRBV7-9 and TRBJ2-7, is DTGVSQNPRHKITKRGQNVTFRCDPISEHNRLYWYRQTLGQGPEFLTYFQNEAQLEKSRLLSDRFSAERPKGSFSTLEIQRTEQGDSAMYLCASSSPPGQGADEQYFGPGTRLTVT.

This chain joins TRBV5-1 and TRBJ1-1; 9 bases line up with TRBD1. Germline lookup yields CDR1 SGHRS and CDR2 YFSETQ. The CDR3 totals 15 residues. V trimming: 1 base; J trimming: 5 bases; junction bases outside the gene matches: 6. In DNA, the CDR3 is TGCGCCAGCAGCTTGACTACAGGGGGCCAAACTGAAGCTTTCTTT. As protein: CASSLTTGGQTEAFF.

The gene calls are TRBV7-9 and TRBJ2-1, with 7 bases identical to TRBD2. CDR3 length: 14 residues. V lost 1 base, J lost 10 bases, and 7 bases stayed unmatched. CDR1 and CDR2 (germline): SEHNR, FQNEAQ (reference sequence). CDR3 DNA sequence: TGTGCCAGCAGCTTAGGTGGGTTGCGGGAGGAGCAGTTCTTC. Its protein is CASSLGGLREEQFF.

This rearrangement joins TRBV7-6 to TRBJ2-3; TRBD2 agrees at 10 bases. Germline V gene data show CDR1 as SGHVS and CDR2 as FNYEAQ. Germline trimming cut 1 base from V and 6 bases from J; bases unmatched to any gene: 7. The CDR3 runs 16 residues. The chain's CDR3 is CASSLEAGGPQDTQYF. The CDR3 DNA reads as TGTGCCAGCAGCTTAGAAGCGGGGGGGCCTCAGGATACGCAGTATTTT.

The chain has TRBV7-9 and TRBJ1-1, with TRBD1 identical over 7 bases. In germline, CDR1 is SEHNR, CDR2 FQNEAQ (reference sequence). The junction had 5 bases not matched to a gene; V was cut back by 3 bases and J by 4 bases. CDR3 length equals 14 residues. This CDR3 reads CASSLEGATTEAFF. The CDR3 DNA is TGTGCCAGCAGCTTGGAGGGGGCAACCACTGAAGCTTTCTTT. The variable domain in full, completed from reference TRBV7-9 and TRBJ1-1, reads DTGVSQNPRHKITKRGQNVTFRCDPISEHNRLYWYRQTLGQGPEFLTYFQNEAQLEKSRLLSDRFSAERPKGSFSTLEIQRTEQGDSAMYLCASSLEGATTEAFFGQGTRLTVV.

The J gene is TRBJ2-3, the V gene TRBV18; 8 bases are shared with TRBD2. Germline trimming cut 1 base from V and 4 bases from J; bases unmatched to any gene: 13. The CDR3 has 18 amino acids. Germline CDR1 and CDR2: KGHSH and LQKENI. The CDR3 nucleotides read TGTGCCAGCTCACCACGGGTTAGGACGGGGGGGCCCTCAGATACGCAGTATTTT. This sequence encodes CASSPRVRTGGPSDTQYF. Based on the CDR3 plus reference TRBV18 and TRBJ2-3, the full variable domain is NAGVMQNPRHLVRRRGQEARLRCSPMKGHSHVYWYRQLPEEGLKFMVYLQKENIIDESGMPKERFSAEFPKEGPSILRIQQVVRGDSAAYFCASSPRVRTGGPSDTQYFGPGTRLTVL.

The V call is TRBV12-3 or TRBV12-4, the J call TRBJ2-1, with D tentatively TRBD2 (6 bases). V was clipped by 6 bases and J by 4 bases, with 10 bases between them. The CDR3 is 13 residues long. CDR3 region: CASSPGTYNEQFF. In DNA form, the CDR3 reads TGTGCCAGCAGCCCCGGGACTTACAATGAGCAGTTCTTC.

V and J are TRBV2 and TRBJ1-5; D possibly corresponds to TRBD1 (6 bases). The CDR3 is 13 residues long. Germline V gene lookup returns CDR1 SNHLY and CDR2 FYNNEI. Trimming pared 6 bases from V and 4 bases from J, leaving 10 bases between. The CDR3 DNA follows: TGTGCCAGCAGAGACAGGAAAAATCAGCCCCAGCATTTT. Amino acids: CASRDRKNQPQHF.

Only one count was recorded for this clone. Other nucleotide sequences from this sample produce the same CDR3. J is TRBJ2-3 and V is TRBV5-1; tentatively, D is TRBD1 (5 bases). The germline gives CDR1 SGHRS, CDR2 YFSETQ. This CDR3 has 15 residues. The V end was cut by 0 bases, the J end by 2 bases, with 10 bases between. The CDR3 sequence is CASSLGGRVTDTQYF. The CDR3 DNA follows: TGCGCCAGCAGCTTGGGGGGCCGGGTCACAGATACGCAGTATTTT.

The chain combines TRBV12-5 with TRBJ1-2; 7 positions agree with TRBD1. CDR1 is LGHNT, CDR2 FRNRAP, per germline. The V gene end was trimmed by 5 bases and the J gene end by 5 bases; junction bases not matched to a gene: 5. This CDR3 contains 13 residues. CDR3 in DNA: TGTGCTAGTGGTACGGGGACAGCTTATGGCTACACCTTC. This codes for CASGTGTAYGYTF. The variable domain in full, completed from reference TRBV12-5 and TRBJ1-2, reads DARVTQTPRHKVTEMGQEVTMRCQPILGHNTVFWYRQTMMQGLELLAYFRNRAPLDDSGMPKDRFSAEMPDATLATLKIQPSEPRDSAVYFCASGTGTAYGYTFGSGTRLTVV.

This clone was counted between two and nine times. V usage is TRBV19 and J usage is TRBJ1-5; D ambiguous. Trimming removed 7 bases from V and 11 bases from J, with 15 bases in between. This CDR3 comprises 12 residues. CDR1 is LNHDA, CDR2 SQIVND, per germline (reference sequence). CDR3: CASNLGDSSQHF. The CDR3 DNA reads TGTGCCAGTAACCTTGGCGACTCATCCCAGCATTTT.

A remark on this clone: Mismatch with germline at one junction end may stem from a read error. The chain is built from TRBV25-1 and TRBJ2-1; TRBD2 aligns across 8 bases. Germline V gives CDR1 MGHDK, CDR2 SYGVNS. The CDR3 runs to 12 residues. CDR3 in amino acids: CASKLGSGGAIF. The CDR3 nucleotides read TGTGCCAGCAAACTCGGAAGCGGGGGTGCGATCTTC.

J is TRBJ2-2 and V is TRBV7-3, with D possibly being TRBD2 (5 bases). CDR1 and CDR2 (germline): SGHTA, FQGTGA. Trimming stripped 5 bases from V and 2 bases from J, with 9 bases between. The CDR3 extends over 14 amino acids. CDR3 DNA: TGTGCCAGCAGCCAAGGAGGAAACACCGGGGAGCTGTTTTTT. It encodes CASSQGGNTGELFF.

The chain uses TRBV9 and TRBJ1-1, with TRBD1 matching 7 bases. The CDR3 is 16 amino acids. The V gene's germline CDR1 is SGDLS and CDR2 YYNGEE. J was trimmed by 5 bases and V by 0 bases; bases with no gene match: 10. The CDR3 DNA is TGTGCCAGCAGCGTAGTTCCGTCGCCAGGGGGGACTGAAGCTTTCTTT. Translation gives CASSVVPSPGGTEAFF. The variable domain in full, completed from reference TRBV9 and TRBJ1-1, reads DSGVTQTPKHLITATGQRVTLRCSPRSGDLSVYWYQQSLDQGLQFLIQYYNGEERAKGNILERFSAQQFPDLHSELNLSSLELGDSALYFCASSVVPSPGGTEAFFGQGTRLTVV.

The chain has TRBV11-1 and TRBJ1-1, with TRBD1 matching over 7 bases. The CDR3 extends over 13 amino acids. The V gene's germline CDR1 is SGHAT and CDR2 FQDESV (reference sequence). V dropped 7 bases and J dropped 4; count of bases not matched to a gene: 6. CDR3 in amino acids: CASTDRSTTEAFF. The CDR3 DNA sequence: TGTGCCAGCACGGACAGGAGCACCACTGAAGCTTTCTTT.

The chain links TRBV3-1 (or the pseudogene TRBV3-2) to TRBJ1-2, with D unclear. Germline V CDR1 and CDR2: LGHDT, YNNKEL (reference sequence). V lost 2 bases and J lost 8, with 15 bases in between. This CDR3 has 14 amino acids. The CDR3 region has the DNA TGTGCCAGCAGCCAATCGGGAAGCTTGGGCGGCTACACCTTC. It encodes CASSQSGSLGGYTF.

This rearrangement joins TRBV7-6 to TRBJ2-1; possibly TRBD2 for D (6 bases). This CDR3 region has 15 residues. With 1 base removed from V and 2 bases from J, the gap between germline ends came to 9 bases. Germline V CDR1 and CDR2: SGHVS, FNYEAQ. This chain's CDR3 is CASSLGGVAYNEQFF. The CDR3 region has the DNA TGTGCCAGCAGCTTAGGGGGGGTCGCCTACAATGAGCAGTTCTTC. The whole variable domain, filled in from reference TRBV7-6 and TRBJ2-1, reads GAGVSQSPRYKVTKRGQDVALRCDPISGHVSLYWYRQALGQGPEFLTYFNYEAQQDKSGLPNDRFSAERPEGSISTLTIQRTEQRDSAMYRCASSLGGVAYNEQFFGPGTRLTVL.

This chain connects TRBV2 to TRBJ2-7, with a possible D match to TRBD2 (6 bases). V lost 8 bases, J lost 7 bases, and 18 bases lay in between. The germline CDR1 and CDR2 sequences are SNHLY and FYNNEI. The CDR3 has 13 residues. The chain's CDR3 is CASLRDSGEEQYF. The DNA of the CDR3 is TGTGCCAGCCTCCGGGACTCTGGGGAAGAGCAGTACTTC.